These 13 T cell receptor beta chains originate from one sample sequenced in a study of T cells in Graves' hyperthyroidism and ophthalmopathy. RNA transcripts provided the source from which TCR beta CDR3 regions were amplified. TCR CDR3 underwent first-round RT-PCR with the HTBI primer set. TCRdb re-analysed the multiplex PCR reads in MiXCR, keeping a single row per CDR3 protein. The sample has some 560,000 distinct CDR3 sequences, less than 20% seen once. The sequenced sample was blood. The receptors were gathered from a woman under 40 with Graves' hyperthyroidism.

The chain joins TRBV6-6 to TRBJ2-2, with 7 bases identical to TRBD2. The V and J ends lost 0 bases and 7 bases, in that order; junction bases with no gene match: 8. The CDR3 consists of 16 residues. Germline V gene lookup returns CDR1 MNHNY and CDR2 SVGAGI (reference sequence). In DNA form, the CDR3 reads TGTGCCAGCAGTTACTCGTTCGCGGGGGTGGGCGGGGAGCTGTTTTTT. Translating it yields CASSYSFAGVGGELFF.

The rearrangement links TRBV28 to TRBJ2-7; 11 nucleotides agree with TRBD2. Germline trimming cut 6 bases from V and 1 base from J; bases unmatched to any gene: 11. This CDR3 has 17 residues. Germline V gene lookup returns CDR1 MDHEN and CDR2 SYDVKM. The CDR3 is CASSRLWTSGSSYEQYF. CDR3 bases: TGTGCCAGCAGCCGGCTCTGGACTAGCGGGTCTTCCTACGAGCAGTACTTC.

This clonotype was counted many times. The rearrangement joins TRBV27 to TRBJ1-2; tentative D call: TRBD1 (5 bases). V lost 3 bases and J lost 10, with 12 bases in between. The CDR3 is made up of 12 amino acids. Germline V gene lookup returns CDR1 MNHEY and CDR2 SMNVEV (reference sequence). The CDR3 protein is CASSLSGFDYTF. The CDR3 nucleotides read TGTGCCAGCAGTTTGTCAGGGTTTGACTACACCTTC.

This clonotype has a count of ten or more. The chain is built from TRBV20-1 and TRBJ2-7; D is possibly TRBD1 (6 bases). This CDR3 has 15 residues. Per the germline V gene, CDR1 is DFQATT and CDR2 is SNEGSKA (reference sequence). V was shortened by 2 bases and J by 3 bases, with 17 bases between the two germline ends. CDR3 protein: CSARPNERTVYEQYF. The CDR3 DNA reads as TGCAGTGCTAGACCCAATGAAAGGACAGTCTACGAGCAGTACTTC.

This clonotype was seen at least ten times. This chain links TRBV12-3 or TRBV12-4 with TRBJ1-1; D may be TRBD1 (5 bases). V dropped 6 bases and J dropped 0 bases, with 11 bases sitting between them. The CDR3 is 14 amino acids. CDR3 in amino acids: CASSTGGLNTEAFF. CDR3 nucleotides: TGTGCCAGCAGCACCGGGGGGTTGAACACTGAAGCTTTCTTT.

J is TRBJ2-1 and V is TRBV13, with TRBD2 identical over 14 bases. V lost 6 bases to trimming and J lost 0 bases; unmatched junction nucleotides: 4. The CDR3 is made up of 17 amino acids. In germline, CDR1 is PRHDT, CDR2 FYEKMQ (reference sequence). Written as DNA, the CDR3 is TGTGCCAGCAGAACCGGGACTAGCGGGAGCTCCTACAATGAGCAGTTCTTC. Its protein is CASRTGTSGSSYNEQFF.

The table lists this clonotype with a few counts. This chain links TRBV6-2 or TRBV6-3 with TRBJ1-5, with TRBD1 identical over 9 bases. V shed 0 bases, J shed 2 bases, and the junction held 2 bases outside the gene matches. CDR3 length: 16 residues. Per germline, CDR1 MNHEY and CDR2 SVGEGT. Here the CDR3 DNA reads TGTGCCAGCAGTTACTCGCGGACAGGGGGCAATCAGCCCCAGCATTTT. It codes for CASSYSRTGGNQPQHF.

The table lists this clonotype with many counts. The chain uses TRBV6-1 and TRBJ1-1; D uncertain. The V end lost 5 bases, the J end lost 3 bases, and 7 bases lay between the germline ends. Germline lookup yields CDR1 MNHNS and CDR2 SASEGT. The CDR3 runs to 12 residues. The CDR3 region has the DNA TGTGCCAGCAGTTATGTGCACACTGAAGCTTTCTTT. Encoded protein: CASSYVHTEAFF.

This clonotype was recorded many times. The DNA of the CDR3 is TGCAGCGTGGACGGGAGCGACCCTGAAGCTTTCTTT. Its translation is CSVDGSDPEAFF. The chain has TRBV29-1 and TRBJ1-1; D not certain. The germline CDR1 and CDR2 sequences are SQVTM and ANQGSEA. This CDR3 spans 12 amino acids. Between the trimmed V and J ends, which lost 6 bases and 6 bases, there was a span of 14 bases.

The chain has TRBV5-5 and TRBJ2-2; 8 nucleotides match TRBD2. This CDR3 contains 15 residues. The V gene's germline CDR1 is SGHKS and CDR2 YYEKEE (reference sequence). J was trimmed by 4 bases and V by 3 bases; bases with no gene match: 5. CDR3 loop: CASSSSLAGTGELFF. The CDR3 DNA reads TGTGCCAGCAGCTCGTCCCTAGCGGGCACCGGGGAGCTGTTTTTT.

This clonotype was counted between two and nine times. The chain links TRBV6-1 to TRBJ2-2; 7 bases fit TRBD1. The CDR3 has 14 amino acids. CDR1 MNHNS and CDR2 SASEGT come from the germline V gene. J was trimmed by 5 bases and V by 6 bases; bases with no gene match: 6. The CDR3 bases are TGTGCCAGCAGGGGGGACAGAGTAACCGGGGAGCTGTTTTTT. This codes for CASRGDRVTGELFF.

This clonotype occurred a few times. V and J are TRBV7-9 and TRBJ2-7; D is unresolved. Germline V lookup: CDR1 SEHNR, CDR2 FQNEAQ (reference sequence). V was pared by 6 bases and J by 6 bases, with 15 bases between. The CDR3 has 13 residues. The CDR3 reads CASSRRDVSEQYF. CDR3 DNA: TGTGCCAGCAGTAGAAGGGATGTCTCCGAGCAGTACTTC.

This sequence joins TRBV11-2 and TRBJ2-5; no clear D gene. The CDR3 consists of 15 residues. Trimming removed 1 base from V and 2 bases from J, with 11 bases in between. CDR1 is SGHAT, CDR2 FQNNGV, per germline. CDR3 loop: CASSLVATGQETQYF. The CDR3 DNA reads TGTGCCAGCAGCTTAGTCGCCACCGGTCAAGAGACCCAGTACTTC.